These 9 T cell receptor beta chains share one sample of origin, sequenced in a study of lymphopenia after photon versus proton radiotherapy. Using immunoSEQ multiplex PCR, the repertoire was profiled, and TCRdb retains in-frame clones only, with some absent. The sample includes roughly 7,300 clones, around 94% seen only once; the top ten take about 1.7%. This specimen was peripheral blood, taken from a patient treated with photon-based radiotherapy. The receptor source for this set is a woman in her 50s with cholangiocarcinoma.

This clone was detected a few times. V and J are TRBV12-5 and TRBJ1-3; D not certain. Per germline, CDR1 LGHNT and CDR2 FRNRAP. The CDR3 spans 18 residues. Trimming cost V 2 bases and J 0 bases, with 17 bases left between them. DNA for the CDR3: TGTGCTAGTGGTTTGAGGTCGTACAGCACTAACTCTGGAAACACCATATATTTT. Encoded protein: CASGLRSYSTNSGNTIYF.

The J gene is TRBJ2-4, the V gene TRBV5-6; D uncertain. Germline CDR1 and CDR2: SGHDT and YYEEEE. This CDR3 spans 16 amino acids. V was clipped by 4 bases and J by 5 bases, with 19 bases between them. This CDR3 is CASSPPGFYSQNIQYF. In nucleotides, the CDR3 is TGTGCCAGCAGCCCGCCCGGGTTTTACTCCCAAAACATTCAGTACTTC.

The chain combines TRBV27 with TRBJ2-7, with TRBD1 matching over 7 bases. V shed 4 bases and J 6 bases; nucleotides not matched to a gene: 12. Germline values: CDR1 MNHEY, CDR2 SMNVEV (reference sequence). CDR3 length equals 15 residues. CDR3 sequence reads: CASSSSGGMFGEQYF. The CDR3 DNA reads as TGTGCCAGCAGTTCTTCAGGGGGAATGTTCGGCGAGCAGTACTTC.

The chain links TRBV2 to TRBJ2-7; 15 nucleotides agree with TRBD2. The CDR3 consists of 14 residues. CDR1 and CDR2 (germline): SNHLY, FYNNEI. V was pared by 11 bases and J by 3 bases, with 5 bases of the junction left unmatched. Written as DNA, the CDR3 is TGTGCCGGGACTAGCGGGGGGTCGTTCTACGAGCAGTACTTC. Translated, it gives CAGTSGGSFYEQYF.

V is TRBV7-6 and J is TRBJ1-1; tentatively, D is TRBD1 (5 bases). V was cut by 0 bases and J by 0 bases, with 8 bases left in between. Looked up from germline, CDR1 is SGHVS and CDR2 is FNYEAQ. The CDR3 is 15 residues long. CDR3: CASSLAQDMNTEAFF. The DNA of the CDR3 is TGTGCCAGCAGCTTAGCGCAGGACATGAACACTGAAGCTTTCTTT.

This chain's CDR3 is CASSQGRGRSGNTIYF. Written as DNA, the CDR3 is TGTGCCAGCAGCCAAGGTCGGGGCCGCTCTGGAAACACCATATATTTT. The chain uses TRBV14 and TRBJ1-3; a weak D match, TRBD1 (5 bases). Germline lookup yields CDR1 SGHDN and CDR2 FVKESK. V lost 1 base and J 0 bases, leaving 10 bases between the germline ends. This CDR3 has 16 amino acids.

The chain carries TRBV7-9 and TRBJ2-1, with 11 positions matching TRBD2. Trimming removed 5 bases from V and 5 bases from J; junction bases left unmatched: 5. CDR1 and CDR2 from the germline V gene are SEHNR and FQNEAQ (reference sequence). The CDR3 spans 15 residues. CDR3 region: CASSPTSGGNNEQFF. The CDR3 coding sequence is TGTGCCAGCAGCCCCACTAGCGGGGGTAACAATGAGCAGTTCTTC.

V is TRBV4-1 and J is TRBJ2-2; 8 nucleotides align to TRBD1. Germline values: CDR1 MGHRA, CDR2 YSYEKL. The CDR3 length is 17 residues. The J segment lost 4 bases and the V segment lost 1 base, leaving 8 bases of the junction unmatched. Here the CDR3 reads CASSQGSGGWGTGELFF. In DNA, the CDR3 is TGCGCCAGCAGCCAAGGCTCAGGGGGCTGGGGCACCGGGGAGCTGTTTTTT.

The chain recombines TRBV5-6 with TRBJ2-3, with D unresolved. The length of the CDR3 is 14 residues. Germline-derived CDR1 and CDR2 are SGHDT and YYEEEE. The V and J ends lost 2 bases and 2 bases respectively, with 9 bases between them. The CDR3 DNA is TGTGCCAGCAGCTTCGGCGGTTTCACAGATACGCAGTATTTT. Amino acids: CASSFGGFTDTQYF.